One T cell receptor (beta chain) is described in this entry. Antigen unknown. TCRdb independently ran MiXCR on the 5' RACE reads; one entry per CDR3 protein. The profile shows hundreds of thousands of distinct CDR3 sequences, over 12% of them singletons. This sample was included in a study of identical twins. The ends lost 4 bases at V and 5 bases at J; junction bases unmatched: 8. Germline V lookup: CDR1 MGHRA, CDR2 YSYEKL. The CDR3 is 16 amino acids. Study-wide results and limits: A lower insertion count was a feature of abundant cord blood beta clonotypes, with no such feature in memory repertoires. Less excess twin sharing appeared in beta out-of-frame sequences.

This receptor was obtained from a woman younger than 35 in good health. Sequencing used memory (CD45RO+) T cells sorted from blood. The rearrangement uses TRBV4-1 and TRBJ2-1; 10 bases match TRBD2. Written as DNA, the CDR3 is TGCGCCAGCAGCCGAAAGCTAGCGGGGGAGGACAATGAGCAGTTCTTC. It codes for CASSRKLAGEDNEQFF.